One sample yielded the 5 T cell receptor beta chains listed below, sequenced in a study of Ad26.COV2.S vaccination and SARS-CoV-2 variants. As to treatment: some 20 received Ad26.COV2.S at low or high dose, single or two shots; several received placebo; per-sample allocation not given. The investigators took samples on day 63 after the first vaccine or placebo injection. Profiling relied on immunoSEQ multiplex PCR, and the TCRdb table lists in-frame clones only, not all of them. The top ten hold around a tenth of the sample, which has about 350,000 clones, approximately 86% seen once. The sequencing used peripheral blood, collected in a trial of Ad26.COV2.S vaccine versus placebo. The receptor source for this set is a person aged 18-65 years who received the Ad26.COV2.S COVID-19 vaccine or a placebo.

This clone was seen once. This sequence joins TRBV5-4 and TRBJ1-1; perhaps TRBD1 as D (5 bases). V gave up 0 bases and J gave up 1 base, with 16 bases separating them. The germline gives CDR1 SGHNT, CDR2 YYREEE (reference sequence). The CDR3 spans 17 residues. The CDR3: CASSLDQGGVGNTEAFF. In DNA form, the CDR3 reads TGTGCCAGCAGCTTGGACCAAGGAGGGGTTGGGAACACTGAAGCTTTCTTT.

The chain carries TRBV3-1 (or the pseudogene TRBV3-2) and TRBJ1-6; D gene unclear. CDR1 is LGHDT, CDR2 YNNKEL, per germline (reference sequence). The CDR3 extends over 13 amino acids. Between the trimmed V and J ends, which lost 1 base and 11 bases, there was a span of 9 bases. CDR3: CASSQGPRTPLHF. In nucleotides, the CDR3 is TGTGCCAGCAGCCAAGGGCCACGAACACCCCTCCACTTT.

The rearrangement joins TRBV6-5 to TRBJ1-5, with D possibly matching TRBD1 (6 bases). The CDR3 covers 12 residues. V gave up 10 bases and J gave up 2 bases, with 9 bases separating them. The germline V gene encodes CDR1 MNHEY and CDR2 SVGAGI. CDR3 loop: CATHRGNQPQHF. The DNA for the CDR3 is TGTGCCACCCACAGGGGCAATCAGCCCCAGCATTTT.

The chain combines TRBV7-3 with TRBJ2-1, with 9 bases matching TRBD2. The CDR3 loop spans 12 amino acids. V lost 4 bases, J lost 15 bases, and 7 bases stayed unmatched. Germline loops: CDR1 SGHTA, CDR2 FQGTGA. The CDR3 DNA sequence: TGTGCCAGCAGCTCTCTAGCGGGATTTCTGTTCTTC. Amino acid sequence: CASSSLAGFLFF.

There are a few counts of this clone. This chain joins TRBV6-5 and TRBJ2-7; TRBD1 agrees at 7 bases. Germline V lookup: CDR1 MNHEY, CDR2 SVGAGI. The CDR3 extends over 14 amino acids. V dropped 5 bases and J dropped 4; count of bases not matched to a gene: 8. The CDR3 loop is CASSRRDSQYEQYF. CDR3 sequence (DNA): TGTGCCAGCAGTCGAAGGGACAGCCAATACGAGCAGTACTTC.